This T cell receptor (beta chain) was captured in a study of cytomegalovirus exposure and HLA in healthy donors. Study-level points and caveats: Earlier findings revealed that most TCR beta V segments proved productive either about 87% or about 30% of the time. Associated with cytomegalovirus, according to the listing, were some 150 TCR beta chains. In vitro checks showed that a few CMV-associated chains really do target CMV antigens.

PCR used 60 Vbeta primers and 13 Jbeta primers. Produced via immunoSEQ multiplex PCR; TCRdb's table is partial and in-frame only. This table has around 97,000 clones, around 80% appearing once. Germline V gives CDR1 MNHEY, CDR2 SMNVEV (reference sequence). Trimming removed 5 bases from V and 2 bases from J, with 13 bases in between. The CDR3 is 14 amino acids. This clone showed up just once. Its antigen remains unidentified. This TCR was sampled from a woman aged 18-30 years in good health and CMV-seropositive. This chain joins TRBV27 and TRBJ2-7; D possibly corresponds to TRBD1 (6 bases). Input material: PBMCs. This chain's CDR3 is CASSPRTAPYEQYF. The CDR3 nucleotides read TGTGCCAGCAGTCCCCGGACAGCCCCCTACGAGCAGTACTTC.